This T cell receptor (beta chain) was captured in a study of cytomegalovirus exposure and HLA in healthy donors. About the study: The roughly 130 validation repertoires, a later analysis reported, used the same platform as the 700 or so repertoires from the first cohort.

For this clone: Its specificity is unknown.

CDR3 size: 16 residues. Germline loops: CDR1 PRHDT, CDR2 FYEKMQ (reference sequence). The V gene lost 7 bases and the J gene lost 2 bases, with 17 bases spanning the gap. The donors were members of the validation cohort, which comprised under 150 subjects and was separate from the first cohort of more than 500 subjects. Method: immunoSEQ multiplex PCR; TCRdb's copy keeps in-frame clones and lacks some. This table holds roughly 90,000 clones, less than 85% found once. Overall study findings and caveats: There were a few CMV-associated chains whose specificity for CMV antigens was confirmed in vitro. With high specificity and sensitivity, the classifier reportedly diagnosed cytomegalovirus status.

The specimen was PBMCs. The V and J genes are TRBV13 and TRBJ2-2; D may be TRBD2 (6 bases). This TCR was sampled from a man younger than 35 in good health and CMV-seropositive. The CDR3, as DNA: TGTGCCAGCATGCCTGGCTGGAGGGAAAACACCGGGGAGCTGTTTTTT. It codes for CASMPGWRENTGELFF.